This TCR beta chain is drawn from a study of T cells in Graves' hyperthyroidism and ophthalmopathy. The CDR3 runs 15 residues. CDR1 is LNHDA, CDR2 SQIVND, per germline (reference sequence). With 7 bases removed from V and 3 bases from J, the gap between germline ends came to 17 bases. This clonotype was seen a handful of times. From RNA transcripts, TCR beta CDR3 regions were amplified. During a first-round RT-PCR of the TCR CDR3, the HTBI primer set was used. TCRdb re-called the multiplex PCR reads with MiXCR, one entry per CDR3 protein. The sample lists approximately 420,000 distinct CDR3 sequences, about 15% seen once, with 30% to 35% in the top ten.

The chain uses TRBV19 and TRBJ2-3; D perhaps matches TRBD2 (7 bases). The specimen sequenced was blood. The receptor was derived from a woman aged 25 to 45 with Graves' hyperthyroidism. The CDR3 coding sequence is TGTGCCAGTAACGTAGGGGGAGCGGGGACAGATACGCAGTATTTT. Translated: CASNVGGAGTDTQYF.